These 22 T cell receptor beta chains share one sample of origin, sequenced in a study of molecular identifiers for immune sequencing clone quantification. TCRdb recomputed calls from the PCR reads with MiXCR, one row per CDR3 protein. The sample includes about 640,000 distinct CDR3 sequences, 15% to 20% of them seen just once. Input material: naive CD8+ T cells from blood, with Jurkat cell RNA spiked in. Subset defined: FACS-sorted CD8+CD4-CCR7+CD45RA+ naive T cells. These receptors were obtained from a human donor in good health. Some libraries in this study had Jurkat cell RNA spiked in.

This clonotype was counted many times. V is TRBV19 and J is TRBJ2-3, with 8 bases that match TRBD2. The trim removed 2 bases at V and 3 bases at J, leaving 7 bases unmatched. This CDR3 comprises 16 residues. Germline-derived CDR1 and CDR2 are LNHDA and SQIVND (reference sequence). CDR3 DNA: TGTGCCAGTAGTATATCGCCGGCGGGAGGTACAGATACGCAGTATTTT. It specifies CASSISPAGGTDTQYF.

This sequence joins TRBV19 and TRBJ1-2; 7 bases align to TRBD1. J gave up 6 bases and V 7 bases, and 8 bases lay outside the gene matches. CDR1 and CDR2 (germline): LNHDA, SQIVND (reference sequence). CDR3 size: 13 residues. CDR3 DNA: TGTGCCAGTACCCTAGGGGGCGGCCATGGCTACACCTTC. Translated: CASTLGGGHGYTF.

This clonotype has a count of ten or more. This chain joins TRBV4-2 and TRBJ2-3, with D possibly being TRBD1 (5 bases). V lost 3 bases and J lost 4, with 11 bases in between. CDR1 is LGHNA, CDR2 YNFKEQ, per germline. The CDR3 length is 14 residues. CDR3 in amino acids: CASSQQGSSDTQYF. The CDR3 DNA is TGTGCCAGCAGCCAGCAGGGTAGCTCAGATACGCAGTATTTT.

This clonotype has only a few counts. V and J are TRBV7-9 and TRBJ2-7; D is perhaps TRBD1 (9 bases). CDR1 is SEHNR, CDR2 FQNEAQ, per germline (reference sequence). The V gene lost 4 bases and the J gene lost 4 bases, with 20 bases spanning the gap. The CDR3 totals 16 residues. This chain's CDR3 is CASSSLAGQGIYEQYF. CDR3 in DNA: TGTGCCAGCAGCTCATTAGCGGGACAGGGTATATACGAGCAGTACTTC.

A remark on this clonotype: A much larger clone differs from this one at a single base, so this may be a read error. The rearrangement uses TRBV10-1 and TRBJ2-3; no clear D gene. Germline V gene lookup returns CDR1 WNHNN and CDR2 SYGVQD (reference sequence). The CDR3 runs to 13 residues. CDR3 sequence: CASSEYGVDMQYF. In DNA, the CDR3 is TGCGCCAGCAGTGAGTACGGAGTAGATATGCAGTATTTT.

A remark on this clonotype: Its ends do not fully match the called genes, so a read error is possible. The chain carries TRBV30 and TRBJ1-3; possible D gene TRBD1, 6 bases. The CDR3 extends over 12 amino acids. CDR1 is GTSNPN and CDR2 is SVGIG in the germline V gene (reference sequence). CDR3 in DNA: TGTGCCTGGACAGGGGTTGGAAACACCGTATATTTT. Residues: CAWTGVGNTVYF.

The rearrangement links TRBV27 to TRBJ2-1; weak D call: TRBD2 (6 bases). The V gene's germline CDR1 is MNHEY and CDR2 SMNVEV (reference sequence). With 6 bases removed from V and 11 bases from J, the gap between germline ends came to 14 bases. CDR3 length: 12 residues. The CDR3 coding sequence is TGTGCCAGCAGCCTAGGGGCGGGGCAGCAGTTCTTC. Translated, it gives CASSLGAGQQFF.

This clonotype was observed at least ten times. V gene TRBV12-3 or TRBV12-4 combines with J gene TRBJ2-7, with D unresolved. CDR3 length: 15 residues. Deletions cut 3 bases from V and 2 bases from J, with 14 bases between. CDR3 coding DNA: TGTGCCAGCAGTTTCTTTAGTTCTACGACCTACGAGCAGTACTTC. It encodes CASSFFSSTTYEQYF.

The V and J genes are TRBV4-2 and TRBJ2-7, with 11 bases matching TRBD1. The junction had 9 bases not matched to a gene; V was cut back by 3 bases and J by 2 bases. CDR1 and CDR2 from the germline V gene are LGHNA and YNFKEQ. This CDR3 has 17 amino acids. The CDR3 DNA is TGTGCCAGCAGCCACGCGGGACAGGGGGACGGGACCTACGAGCAGTACTTC. Its protein is CASSHAGQGDGTYEQYF.

The table lists this clonotype with a few counts. A single base separates this from a much larger clone, so it may be a read error. This chain joins TRBV4-2 and TRBJ2-7; D is ambiguous. The CDR3 loop spans 13 amino acids. Germline V gene data show CDR1 as LGHNA and CDR2 as YNFKEQ. The DNA for the CDR3 is TGTGCCAGCGGCCATTCCGGCATCTACGAGCAGTACTTC. This codes for CASGHSGIYEQYF.

About this clonotype: A much larger clonotype is one base distant, so this may be a read error. This sequence joins TRBV28 and TRBJ2-7; a possible D gene is TRBD1 (6 bases). Per germline, CDR1 MDHEN and CDR2 SYDVKM. This CDR3 comprises 13 residues. CDR3 in amino acids: CASSSSGHSEQNF. DNA for the CDR3: TGTGCCAGCAGTTCATCGGGACACTCAGAGCAGAACTTC.

This clonotype was counted between two and nine times. This chain uses TRBV24-1 with TRBJ2-1; D is possibly TRBD2 (6 bases). This CDR3 contains 13 residues. V lost 0 bases to trimming and J lost 9 bases, with 8 bases between them. Germline CDR1 is KGHDR and CDR2 is SFDVKD. The DNA of the CDR3 is TGTGCCACCAGTGATTTGCCGGAGGGTGAGCAGTTCTTC. Protein product: CATSDLPEGEQFF.

At least ten counts were recorded for this clonotype. The chain combines TRBV7-3 with TRBJ2-7, with 7 positions matching TRBD1. V shed 5 bases and J 7 bases; nucleotides not matched to a gene: 14. Per germline, CDR1 SGHTA and CDR2 FQGTGA. The CDR3 sequence is 15 residues long. The CDR3 DNA follows: TGTGCCAGCAGCAGCTCGGTCCAGGGGGTTGGGGAGCAGTACTTC. Amino acids: CASSSSVQGVGEQYF. The full variable domain, in which reference TRBV7-3 and TRBJ2-7 provide the parts outside the CDR3, is GAGVSQTPSNKVTEKGKYVELRCDPISGHTALYWYRQSLGQGPEFLIYFQGTGAADDSGLPNDRFFAVRPEGSVSTLKIQRTERGDSAVYLCASSSSVQGVGEQYFGPGTRLTVT.

The chain combines TRBV24-1 with TRBJ2-5, with 9 bases fitting TRBD2. Germline CDR1 reads KGHDR; CDR2 reads SFDVKD. The CDR3 contains 18 residues. V shed 0 bases, J shed 1 base, and the junction held 8 bases outside the gene matches. CDR3 region: CATSDLPSGEGFQETQYF. DNA of the CDR3: TGTGCCACCAGTGATTTGCCTAGCGGGGAGGGGTTCCAAGAGACCCAGTACTTC.

This clonotype was detected many times. This sequence joins TRBV13 and TRBJ1-6; maybe TRBD1 (6 bases). The V end was cut by 2 bases, the J end by 7 bases, with 12 bases between. The CDR3 loop spans 15 amino acids. Germline lookup yields CDR1 PRHDT and CDR2 FYEKMQ (reference sequence). In DNA, the CDR3 is TGTGCCAGCAGCTTAAGCCTCAGGGGCAATTCACCCCTCCACTTT. This codes for CASSLSLRGNSPLHF.

The chain recombines TRBV7-2 with TRBJ2-5, with 8 bases identical to TRBD1. After removal of 5 bases from V and 1 base from J, the junction contained 18 bases not matched to a gene. Germline CDR1 and CDR2: SGHTA and FQGNSA. The CDR3 is 19 residues long. The CDR3 reads CASSPLDRATEGFQETQYF. CDR3 nucleotides: TGTGCCAGCAGCCCCCTGGACAGGGCAACCGAGGGCTTCCAAGAGACCCAGTACTTC.

About this clonotype itself: A clone one base away is much larger, so this may be a read error. The V and J genes are TRBV27 and TRBJ2-3; no clear D. The length of the CDR3 is 15 residues. Germline CDR1 and CDR2: MNHEY and SMNVEV (reference sequence). Trimming shortened V by 2 bases and J by 1 base, and 10 bases separated the two germline ends. As DNA, the CDR3 is TGTGCCAGCAGTTTAGGTCCAGTCGGCACAGATACGCAGTATTTT. Protein product: CASSLGPVGTDTQYF.

This clonotype was seen many times. This sequence joins TRBV20-1 and TRBJ2-7; 10 bases fit TRBD2. With 4 bases clipped from V and 3 bases from J, the junction kept 3 bases outside the gene matches. The CDR3 extends over 13 amino acids. The germline V gene has CDR1 DFQATT and CDR2 SNEGSKA (reference sequence). DNA of the CDR3: TGCAGTGCTACCGGGACTAGCGACTACGAGCAGTACTTC. It translates to CSATGTSDYEQYF.

This clonotype was detected once. The CDR3 DNA reads TGTGCCAGAAGGAACCTCCCCCGGGGACAGGGCGGAATAACCTCCTACGAGCAGTACTTC. Amino acids: CARRNLPRGQGGITSYEQYF. The chain uses TRBV6-2 or TRBV6-3 and TRBJ2-7, with TRBD1 matching 9 bases. This CDR3 region has 20 residues. J gave up 0 bases and V 9 bases, and 24 bases lay outside the gene matches. CDR1 is MNHEY, CDR2 SVGEGT, per germline.

This clonotype was observed at least ten times. The chain has TRBV30 and TRBJ1-1; D ambiguous. V lost 4 bases, J lost 6 bases, and 12 bases lay in between. The CDR3 sequence is 12 residues long. Per germline, CDR1 GTSNPN and CDR2 SVGIG (reference sequence). CDR3 loop: CAWKAIGPEAFF. The CDR3 DNA is TGTGCCTGGAAGGCAATCGGACCTGAAGCTTTCTTT.

About this clonotype: A read error is possible here, since a much larger clone lies one base away. The J gene is TRBJ2-1, the V gene TRBV24-1; TRBD2 is a possible D gene (6 bases). Germline assignment: CDR1 KGHDR and CDR2 SFDVKD. The CDR3 has 13 residues. CDR3 amino acids: CATSRSGYNEQSF. CDR3 nucleotide sequence: TGTGCCACCAGTCGAAGCGGGTACAATGAGCAGTCCTTC.

This clonotype occurred a few times. The chain has TRBV4-1 and TRBJ2-5, with TRBD1 as a possible D gene (5 bases). The V end lost 0 bases, the J end lost 0 bases, and 20 bases lay between the germline ends. Germline V lookup: CDR1 MGHRA, CDR2 YSYEKL. This CDR3 spans 19 amino acids. Here the CDR3 reads CASSQDIGEREPNQETQYF. The CDR3, as DNA: TGCGCCAGCAGCCAAGATATAGGGGAAAGGGAACCCAACCAAGAGACCCAGTACTTC.